This entry lists 19 T cell receptor beta chains sequenced from one sample in a study of CD8 T cells in Susac syndrome. Random hexamers primed reverse transcription of about 0.45 to 1 ug RNA. TCRdb used MiXCR to reprocess the immunoSEQ multiplex PCR reads, holding one entry per CDR3 protein. The top ten hold 0.25% to 0.4% of the sample, which has about 89,000 distinct CDR3 sequences, roughly 93% seen once. The source material was CD8+ T cells from PBMCs. The receptors were gathered from a human donor in good health.

V usage is TRBV15 and J usage is TRBJ1-3; TRBD1 matches 10 bases. This CDR3 spans 15 amino acids. J lost 6 bases, V lost 5 bases, and 7 bases had no gene match. Per germline, CDR1 LNHNV and CDR2 YYDKDF (reference sequence). The CDR3 region is CATSSDRGLANTIYF. In DNA, the CDR3 is TGTGCCACCAGCTCCGACAGGGGGCTTGCAAACACCATATATTTT.

V gene TRBV20-1 combines with J gene TRBJ2-3; unclear D gene. Germline lookup yields CDR1 DFQATT and CDR2 SNEGSKA (reference sequence). Trimming took 6 bases from V and 5 from J, leaving 9 bases between them. The CDR3 runs to 11 residues. CDR3 loop: CSAPLEDTQYF. CDR3 nucleotide sequence: TGCAGTGCGCCCTTAGAAGATACGCAGTATTTT.

This clonotype was observed a few times. V usage is TRBV29-1 and J usage is TRBJ2-7; 7 bases match TRBD1. The CDR3 sequence is 13 residues long. With V trimmed by 1 base and J by 4 bases, 4 bases remained unmatched. Germline V gene data show CDR1 as SQVTM and CDR2 as ANQGSEA. The CDR3 sequence: CSVEAGTAYEQYF. Written as DNA, the CDR3 is TGCAGCGTTGAAGCCGGGACAGCGTACGAGCAGTACTTC.

This chain joins TRBV27 and TRBJ1-1; D unresolved. The V gene lost 6 bases and the J gene lost 3 bases, with 11 bases spanning the gap. CDR1 is MNHEY and CDR2 is SMNVEV in the germline V gene (reference sequence). CDR3 size: 13 residues. CDR3 sequence (DNA): TGTGCCAGCAGATTGGGCCCACACACTGAAGCTTTCTTT. Encoded protein: CASRLGPHTEAFF.

V and J are TRBV7-6 and TRBJ2-3, with TRBD2 matching over 8 bases. CDR1 and CDR2 from the germline V gene are SGHVS and FNYEAQ. The CDR3 contains 19 residues. Germline trimming cut 6 bases from V and 2 bases from J; bases unmatched to any gene: 19. In nucleotides, the CDR3 is TGTGCCAGCAGACCTCCGGTGGCCCACCATAGCGGGGCCACAGATACGCAGTATTTT. Translated, it gives CASRPPVAHHSGATDTQYF.

The chain links TRBV3-1 to TRBJ1-4; D perhaps matches TRBD1 (5 bases). Between the trimmed V and J ends, which lost 1 base and 5 bases, there was a span of 11 bases. Germline CDR1 LGHDT, CDR2 YNNKEL (reference sequence). The CDR3 covers 15 residues. The CDR3 DNA reads TGTGCCAGCAGCCAAGTGGACACGCGGAATGAAAAACTGTTTTTT. Its translation is CASSQVDTRNEKLFF. Combining the CDR3 with reference TRBV3-1 and TRBJ1-4 gives the whole variable domain DTAVSQTPKYLVTQMGNDKSIKCEQNLGHDTMYWYKQDSKKFLKIMFSYNNKELIINETVPNRFSPKSPDKAHLNLHINSLELGDSAVYFCASSQVDTRNEKLFFGSGTQLSVL.

This clonotype has a handful of counts. V gene TRBV7-3 combines with J gene TRBJ2-7; 11 bases fit TRBD2. CDR1 and CDR2 from the germline V gene are SGHTA and FQGTGA. This CDR3 has 15 residues. The junction had 1 base not matched to a gene; V was cut back by 3 bases and J by 0 bases. As DNA, the CDR3 is TGTGCCAGCAGCTTGACTAGCGGGGCCTCCTACGAGCAGTACTTC. Amino acids: CASSLTSGASYEQYF.

The rearrangement joins TRBV30 to TRBJ2-3; D perhaps matches TRBD1 (5 bases). V was pared by 1 base and J by 2 bases, with 10 bases between. The CDR3 is 14 amino acids. Germline V gives CDR1 GTSNPN, CDR2 SVGIG (reference sequence). This CDR3 reads CAWSGGASTDTQYF. CDR3 coding DNA: TGTGCCTGGAGTGGTGGGGCCTCCACAGATACGCAGTATTTT.

This rearrangement joins TRBV6-5 to TRBJ2-3; 7 bases fit TRBD2. The CDR3 is 15 amino acids. The ends lost 0 bases at V and 3 bases at J; junction bases unmatched: 3. Germline V gene lookup returns CDR1 MNHEY and CDR2 SVGAGI. CDR3 residues: CASSYSVSGTDTQYF. In nucleotides, the CDR3 is TGTGCCAGCAGTTACTCGGTTAGCGGGACAGATACGCAGTATTTT.

The CDR3 coding sequence is TGTGCCAGCAGTCCCCAGGGGGGCCCCACCGGGGAGCTGTTTTTT. Protein: CASSPQGGPTGELFF. The chain is built from TRBV6-1 and TRBJ2-2, with a possible D match to TRBD1 (7 bases). Germline CDR1 is MNHNS and CDR2 is SASEGT. The CDR3 runs 15 residues. V was shortened by 5 bases and J by 4 bases, with 14 bases between the two germline ends.

This clonotype was seen only a few times. The V call is TRBV4-2, the J call TRBJ1-2; the match to TRBD1 covers 8 bases. Germline CDR1 LGHNA, CDR2 YNFKEQ. The junction had 14 bases not matched to a gene; V was cut back by 0 bases and J by 5 bases. The CDR3 consists of 18 residues. CDR3: CASSQDTGTGPLAYGYTF. DNA for the CDR3: TGTGCCAGCAGCCAAGATACCGGGACAGGACCCTTAGCGTATGGCTACACCTTC.

This chain links TRBV7-9 with TRBJ2-7; D unclear. CDR3 length: 11 amino acids. The germline V and J ends were trimmed by 5 bases and 6 bases, with 8 bases remaining between them. CDR1 and CDR2 (germline): SEHNR, FQNEAQ (reference sequence). Here the CDR3 DNA reads TGTGCCAGCAGCACAACGTTCGAGCAGTACTTC. Amino acid sequence: CASSTTFEQYF.

CDR3 sequence (DNA): TGTGCCAGCAGCCAAGAAGGGTTAGCGGGGGGGCTCAGGAATGAGCAGTTCTTC. Translated: CASSQEGLAGGLRNEQFF. The V and J genes are TRBV3-1 and TRBJ2-1; 11 positions match TRBD2. Looked up from germline, CDR1 is LGHDT and CDR2 is YNNKEL (reference sequence). The CDR3 extends over 18 amino acids. The V gene end was trimmed by 0 bases and the J gene end by 7 bases; junction bases not matched to a gene: 11.

The genes are TRBV6-6 and TRBJ2-7, with 7 bases that match TRBD1. V dropped 6 bases and J dropped 2; count of bases not matched to a gene: 4. Germline assignment: CDR1 MNHNY and CDR2 SVGAGI (reference sequence). CDR3 length: 13 amino acids. CDR3 coding DNA: TGTGCCAGCAGCCTACAGGGGACCTACGAGCAGTACTTC. This codes for CASSLQGTYEQYF.

This chain links TRBV13 with TRBJ2-5, with D perhaps matching TRBD1 or TRBD2 (5 bases each). Trimming left V 5 bases short and J 3 bases short, with 19 bases between. The CDR3 extends over 16 amino acids. Germline V CDR1 and CDR2: PRHDT, FYEKMQ (reference sequence). This CDR3 reads CASSSNDGANKETQYF. In nucleotides, the CDR3 is TGTGCCAGCAGCAGCAACGACGGGGCTAACAAAGAGACCCAGTACTTC.

The chain uses TRBV5-1 and TRBJ2-5; a possible D gene is TRBD1 (6 bases). The CDR3 is 15 amino acids. Trimming cost V 3 bases and J 2 bases, with 14 bases left between them. Germline loops: CDR1 SGHRS, CDR2 YFSETQ. Written as DNA, the CDR3 is TGCGCCAGCAGCTCTCCGACAGGCGTTCAAGAGACCCAGTACTTC. It translates to CASSSPTGVQETQYF.

V and J are TRBV4-1 and TRBJ1-2, with D maybe TRBD1 (5 bases). V was cut by 5 bases and J by 2 bases, with 9 bases left in between. The V gene's germline CDR1 is MGHRA and CDR2 YSYEKL. The CDR3 totals 13 residues. The CDR3 loop is CASSLRQNYGYTF. CDR3 nucleotide sequence: TGCGCCAGCAGCTTGCGACAGAACTATGGCTACACCTTC.

The rearrangement joins TRBV5-1 to TRBJ2-1; D may be TRBD1 (6 bases). V dropped 2 bases and J dropped 2 bases, with 8 bases sitting between them. The CDR3 runs 14 residues. Germline V gene data show CDR1 as SGHRS and CDR2 as YFSETQ. In DNA form, the CDR3 reads TGCGCCAGCAGCTTCAGGGGAACCTACAATGAGCAGTTCTTC. This sequence encodes CASSFRGTYNEQFF.

Of note for this clonotype: The junction and the germline gene differ at one end; a read error may be behind it. The chain carries TRBV27 and TRBJ1-1, with a weak D call TRBD1 (5 bases). Germline V CDR1 and CDR2: MNHEY, SMNVEV (reference sequence). CDR3 length equals 15 residues. The CDR3 nucleotides are TGTGCCAGCAGTTTAGGGGTCAGGGCGAACAATGAAGCTTTCTTT. Its translation: CASSLGVRANNEAFF.